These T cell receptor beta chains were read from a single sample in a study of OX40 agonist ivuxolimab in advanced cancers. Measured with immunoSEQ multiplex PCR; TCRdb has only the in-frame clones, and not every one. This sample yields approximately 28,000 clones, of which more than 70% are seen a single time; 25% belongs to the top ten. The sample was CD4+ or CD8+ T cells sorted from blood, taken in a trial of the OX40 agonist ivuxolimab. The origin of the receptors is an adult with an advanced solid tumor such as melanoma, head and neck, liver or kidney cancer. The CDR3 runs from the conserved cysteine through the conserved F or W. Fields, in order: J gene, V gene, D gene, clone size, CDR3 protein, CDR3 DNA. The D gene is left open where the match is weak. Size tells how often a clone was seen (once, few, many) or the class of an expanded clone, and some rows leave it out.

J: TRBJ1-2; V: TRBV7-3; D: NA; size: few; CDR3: CASSLTANYGYTF; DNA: TGTGCCAGCAGCTTAACGGCCAACTATGGCTACACCTTC
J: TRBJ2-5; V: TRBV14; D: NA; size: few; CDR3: CASSQDRNQGPGVETQYF; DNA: TGTGCCAGCAGCCAAGACCGCAACCAGGGTCCAGGAGTTGAGACCCAGTACTTC
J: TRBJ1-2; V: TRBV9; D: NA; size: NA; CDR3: CASSVEGGLGYTF; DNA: TGTGCCAGCAGCGTAGAAGGGGGGCTTGGCTACACCTTC
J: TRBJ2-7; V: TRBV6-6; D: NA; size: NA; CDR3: CASNPTGTPPDEQYF; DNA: TGTGCCAGCAATCCCACCGGGACCCCGCCTGACGAGCAGTACTTC
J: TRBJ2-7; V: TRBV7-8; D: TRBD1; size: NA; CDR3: CASSPSTGNYEQYF; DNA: TGTGCCAGCAGCCCCTCGACAGGGAACTACGAGCAGTACTTC
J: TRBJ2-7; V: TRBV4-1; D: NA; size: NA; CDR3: CASSPDQGSSYEQYF; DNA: TGCGCCAGCAGCCCAGACCAAGGGAGCTCCTACGAGCAGTACTTC
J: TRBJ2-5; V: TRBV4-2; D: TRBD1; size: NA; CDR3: CASSLDRGEETQYF; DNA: TGTGCCAGCAGCCTGGACAGGGGAGAAGAGACCCAGTACTTC
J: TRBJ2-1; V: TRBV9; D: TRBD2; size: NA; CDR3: CASSVAIAGGGNEQFF; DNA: TGTGCCAGCAGCGTAGCAATAGCGGGAGGGGGGAATGAGCAGTTCTTC
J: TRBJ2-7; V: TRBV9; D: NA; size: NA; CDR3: CASSSTGGGTYEQYF; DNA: TGTGCCAGCAGCTCCACGGGAGGGGGCACCTACGAGCAGTACTTC
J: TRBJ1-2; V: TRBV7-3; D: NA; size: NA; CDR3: CASSPTGPGDYGYTF; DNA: TGTGCCAGCAGCCCCACAGGGCCGGGGGACTATGGCTACACCTTC
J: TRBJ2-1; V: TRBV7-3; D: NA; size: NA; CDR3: CASSLGGRSNDEQFF; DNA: TGTGCCAGCAGCTTAGGGGGGCGGAGTAACGATGAGCAGTTCTTC
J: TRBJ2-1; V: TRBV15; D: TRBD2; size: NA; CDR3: CATSRGTSAYNEQFF; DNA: TGTGCCACCAGCAGAGGGACTAGCGCGTACAATGAGCAGTTCTTC
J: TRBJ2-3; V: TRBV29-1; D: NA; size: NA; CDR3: CSVARDGAGTQYF; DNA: TGCAGCGTTGCCAGGGACGGCGCAGGGACGCAGTATTTT
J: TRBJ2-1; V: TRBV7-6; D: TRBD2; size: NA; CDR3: CASSLAHGTRGRNEQFF; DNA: TGTGCCAGCAGCTTAGCGCACGGGACTAGAGGTAGGAATGAGCAGTTCTTC
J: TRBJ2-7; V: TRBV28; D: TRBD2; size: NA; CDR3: CASSLSREGLEQYF; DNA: TGTGCCAGCAGTTTATCGCGGGAGGGCCTCGAGCAGTACTTC
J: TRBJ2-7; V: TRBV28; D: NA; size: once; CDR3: CASSLGTGKQQYF; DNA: TGTGCCAGCAGTTTAGGTACAGGAAAGCAGCAGTACTTC
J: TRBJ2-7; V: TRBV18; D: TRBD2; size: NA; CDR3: CASSPPLAGGPHEQYF; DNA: TGTGCCAGCTCACCCCCCTTAGCGGGAGGGCCCCACGAGCAGTACTTC
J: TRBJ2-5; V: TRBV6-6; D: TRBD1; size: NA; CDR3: CASRDTGTGQETQYF; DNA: TGTGCCAGCAGGGACACCGGGACAGGACAAGAGACCCAGTACTTC
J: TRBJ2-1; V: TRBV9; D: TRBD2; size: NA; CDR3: CASSAGGGGEQFF; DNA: TGTGCCAGCAGCGCCGGGGGGGGCGGTGAGCAGTTCTTC
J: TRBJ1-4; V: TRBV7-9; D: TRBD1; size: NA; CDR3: CASSSPGTDNEKLFF; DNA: TGTGCCAGCAGCTCCCCCGGGACAGACAATGAAAAACTGTTTTTT
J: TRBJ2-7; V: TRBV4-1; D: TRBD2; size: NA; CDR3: CASSQVLADSYEQYF; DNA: TGCGCCAGCAGCCAAGTTCTAGCGGACTCCTACGAGCAGTACTTC
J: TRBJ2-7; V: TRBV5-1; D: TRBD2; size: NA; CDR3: CASSLGWREGPYEQYF; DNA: TGCGCCAGCAGCTTGGGTTGGCGGGAGGGGCCCTACGAGCAGTACTTC
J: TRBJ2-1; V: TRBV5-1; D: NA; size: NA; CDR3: CASSSGKNEQFF; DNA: TGCGCCAGCAGTTCAGGGAAGAATGAGCAGTTCTTC
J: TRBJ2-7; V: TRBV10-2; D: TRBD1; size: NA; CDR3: CASRGQGLYEQYF; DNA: TGCGCCAGCAGAGGACAGGGGCTCTACGAGCAGTACTTC
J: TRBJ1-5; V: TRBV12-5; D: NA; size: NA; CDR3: CASGLTNREYQPQHF; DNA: TGTGCTAGTGGTTTGACAAACAGGGAATATCAGCCCCAGCATTTT
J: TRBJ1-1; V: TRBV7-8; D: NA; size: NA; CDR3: CASSLEQLNTEAFF; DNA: TGTGCCAGCAGCTTAGAACAGCTGAACACTGAAGCTTTCTTT
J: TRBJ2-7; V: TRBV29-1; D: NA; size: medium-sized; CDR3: CSARIGMYEQYF; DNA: TGCAGCGCCCGAATCGGAATGTACGAGCAGTACTTC
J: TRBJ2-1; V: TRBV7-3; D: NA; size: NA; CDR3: CASSFEGDRVEQFF; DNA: TGTGCCAGCAGCTTTGAGGGGGATAGAGTTGAGCAGTTCTTC
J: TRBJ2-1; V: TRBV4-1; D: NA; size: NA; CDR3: CASSQTVGVRDNEQLF; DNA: TGCGCCAGCAGCCAAACGGTCGGCGTCCGGGACAATGAGCAGCTCTTC
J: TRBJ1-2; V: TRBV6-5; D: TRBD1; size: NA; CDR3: CASTGGGGYTF; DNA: TGTGCCAGCACAGGGGGCGGTGGCTACACCTTC
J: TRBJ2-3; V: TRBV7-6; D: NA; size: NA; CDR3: CASSPTLADTQYF; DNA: TGTGCCAGCAGCCCTACCCTGGCAGATACGCAGTATTTT
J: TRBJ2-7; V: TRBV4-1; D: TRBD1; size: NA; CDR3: CASSQVQGLYEQYF; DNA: TGCGCCAGCAGCCAAGTACAGGGGTTATACGAGCAGTACTTC
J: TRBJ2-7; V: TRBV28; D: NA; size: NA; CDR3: CASTGHGTLSYEQYF; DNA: TGTGCCAGCACGGGGCACGGGACCCTCTCCTACGAGCAGTACTTC
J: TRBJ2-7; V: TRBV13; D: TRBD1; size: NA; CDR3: CASSRGQGASEQYF; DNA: TGTGCCAGCAGCCGGGGACAGGGGGCGAGCGAGCAGTACTTC
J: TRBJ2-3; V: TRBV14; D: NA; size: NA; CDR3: CASSQDGGTDTQYF; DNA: TGTGCCAGCAGCCAAGACGGGGGCACAGATACGCAGTATTTT
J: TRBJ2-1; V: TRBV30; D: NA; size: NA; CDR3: CAWSVRVGEQFF; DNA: TGTGCCTGGAGTGTACGTGTGGGTGAGCAGTTCTTC
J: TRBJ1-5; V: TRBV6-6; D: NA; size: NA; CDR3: CASSYVLGPNQPQHF; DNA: TGTGCCAGCAGTTATGTGCTGGGACCCAATCAGCCCCAGCATTTT
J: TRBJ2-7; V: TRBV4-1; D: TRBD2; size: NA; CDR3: CASSPIAGVTYEQYF; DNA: TGCGCCAGCAGCCCCATAGCGGGAGTGACCTACGAGCAGTACTTC
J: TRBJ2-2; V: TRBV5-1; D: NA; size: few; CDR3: CASRKEGGELFF; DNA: TGCGCCAGCAGGAAGGAGGGCGGGGAGCTGTTTTTT
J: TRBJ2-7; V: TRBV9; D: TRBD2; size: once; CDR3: CASSVGGLAGAYEQYF; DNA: TGTGCCAGTTCCGTAGGGGGACTAGCGGGCGCCTACGAGCAGTACTTC
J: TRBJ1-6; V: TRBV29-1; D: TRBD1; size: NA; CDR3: CSVLTGVDSPLHF; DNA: TGCAGCGTCCTGACAGGGGTGGATTCACCCCTCCACTTT
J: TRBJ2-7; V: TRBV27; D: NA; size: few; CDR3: CASRDRGTWYEQYF; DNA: TGTGCCAGCAGGGACCGAGGGACTTGGTACGAGCAGTACTTC
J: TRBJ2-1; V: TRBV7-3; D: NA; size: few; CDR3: CASSLGVRNNEQFF; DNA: TGTGCCAGCAGCCTAGGGGTCAGAAACAATGAGCAGTTCTTC
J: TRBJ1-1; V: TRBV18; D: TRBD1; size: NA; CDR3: CASSRGQGLRTEAFF; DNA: TGTGCCAGCTCACGGGGACAGGGCTTAAGGACTGAAGCTTTCTTT